Listed below are T cell receptor beta chains from one sample, sequenced in a study of shared clonotypes between healthy human individuals. The repertoire was sequenced with immunoSEQ multiplex PCR; TCRdb's copy has only in-frame clones and lacks some. The data hold millions of clones, with about 92% observed a single time. The source material was naive CD8+ T cells from PBMCs. Receptors originate from a man younger than 35 in good health. Some clones in this sample may be carry-over from other donors' samples. Both conserved end residues are part of each CDR3. The D gene is left open where the match is weak. Where a row states a size, it is once, few, many or the class of an expanded clone; other rows omit it.

CASSDRDSYNEQFF TGTGCCAGTAGTGACCGGGACAGTTACAATGAGCAGTTCTTC TRBV19 TRBD1 TRBJ2-1 once
CATSSRGGLYEQYF TGTGCCACCAGCAGTCGCGGGGGCCTCTACGAGCAGTACTTC TRBV15 NA TRBJ2-7 NA
CASGPANTEAFF TGTGCCAGCGGACCGGCGAACACTGAAGCTTTCTTT TRBV9 NA TRBJ1-1 few
CATRRTDPNTEAFF TGTGCCACAAGACGGACAGACCCGAACACTGAAGCTTTCTTT TRBV16 NA TRBJ1-1 few
CASSLAQTYEQYF TGTGCCAGCAGCTTAGCACAAACCTACGAGCAGTACTTC TRBV7-6 NA TRBJ2-7 once
CASSSWQGATDTQYF TGCGCCAGCAGCTCCTGGCAGGGGGCGACAGATACGCAGTATTTT TRBV5-1 TRBD1 TRBJ2-3 NA
CASSERQGAQVNQPQHF TGTGCCAGCAGTGAACGACAGGGGGCGCAGGTTAATCAGCCCCAGCATTTT TRBV6-4 TRBD1 TRBJ1-5 NA
CASSIAEGDEKLFF TGTGCCAGTAGTATAGCGGAGGGGGACGAAAAACTGTTTTTT TRBV19 NA TRBJ1-4 NA
CASSQGQGATDTQYF TGCGCCAGCAGCCAAGGACAGGGGGCCACAGATACGCAGTATTTT TRBV4-3 TRBD1 TRBJ2-3 NA
CASSQRQMNTEAFF TGCGCCAGCAGCCAAAGGCAGATGAACACTGAAGCTTTCTTT TRBV4-1 NA TRBJ1-1 NA
CASSGRGFSTYEQYF TGTGCCAGCAGTGGCAGGGGATTTTCCACCTACGAGCAGTACTTC TRBV27 NA TRBJ2-7 NA
CASSYSSGREQYF TGTGCCAGCAGTTACTCTAGCGGGCGCGAGCAGTACTTC TRBV6-5 TRBD2 TRBJ2-7 NA
CASSSLNEQFF TGTGCCAGCAGTTCGCTGAATGAGCAGTTCTTC TRBV28 NA TRBJ2-1 NA
CAISVLVDTDTQYF TGTGCCATCAGCGTACTAGTTGACACAGATACGCAGTATTTT TRBV10-3 NA TRBJ2-3 NA
CASSTPTSGKFYEQYF TGTGCCAGTAGTACTCCGACTAGCGGAAAATTCTACGAGCAGTACTTC TRBV19 TRBD2 TRBJ2-7 NA
CASSQGRTTYEQYF TGTGCCAGCTCGCAGGGGCGGACAACCTACGAGCAGTACTTC TRBV27 NA TRBJ2-7 NA
CASSPLNGFITDTQYF TGTGCCAGCAGCCCCCTGAATGGCTTTATCACAGATACGCAGTATTTT TRBV9 NA TRBJ2-3 NA
CASSFSVPGTNSYNEQFF TGTGCCAGCAGTTTTTCGGTACCCGGGACCAATTCCTACAATGAGCAGTTCTTC TRBV27 NA TRBJ2-1 NA
CASSLAQGATGELFF TGCGCCAGCAGCTTGGCTCAGGGGGCGACCGGGGAGCTGTTTTTT TRBV5-1 TRBD1 TRBJ2-2 NA
CASSIGRGEQFF TGTGCCAGTAGTATAGGGAGAGGTGAGCAGTTCTTC TRBV19 NA TRBJ2-1 NA
CASSSPDVSDSAYEQYF TGTGCCAGCAGTTCCCCCGACGTTTCGGACAGTGCCTACGAGCAGTACTTC TRBV28 NA TRBJ2-7 once
CASSRGGNEQFF TGTGCCAGCAGTCGCGGGGGCAATGAGCAGTTCTTC TRBV7-2 TRBD2 TRBJ2-1 NA
CASSTRMAYEQYF TGTGCCAGCAGCACTCGTATGGCCTACGAGCAGTACTTC TRBV7-2 NA TRBJ2-7 NA
CASSSKGVGTDGYTF TGTGCCAGCAGCTCCAAGGGGGTGGGGACTGATGGCTACACCTTC TRBV11-2 NA TRBJ1-2 NA
CASSLGPRDEKLFF TGTGCCAGCAGCTTAGGCCCACGGGATGAAAAACTGTTTTTT TRBV7-6 NA TRBJ1-4 NA
CASSLRPDGSNQPQHF TGTGCCAGCAGCTTACGTCCCGACGGGAGCAATCAGCCCCAGCATTTT TRBV7-8 NA TRBJ1-5 once